This paragraph covers one T cell receptor (beta chain) sequence. V lost 5 bases and J 1 base, leaving 11 bases between the germline ends. This CDR3 spans 14 amino acids. Germline V gene data show CDR1 as SQVTM and CDR2 as ANQGSEA. Participant reports of clinical history set cohort assignment. This entry comes from a study of blood T cell repertoires in COVID-19. About the research overall: Collection of acute and convalescent COVID-19 samples took place in the United States, Italy and Spain. Sample material is recorded as cDNA or gDNA derived from T cells, B-cell-depleted T cells, or PBMCs.

In the study's own analysis: From reference gene primer amplification, estimates of nucleated cell counts were derived. Using immunoSEQ multiplex PCR, the repertoire was profiled, and TCRdb retains in-frame clones only, with some absent. V and J calls and clone size are those listed in that table; D and trimming were worked out from the DNA. Seen here are 200,000 or so clones, 89% observed once, and the top ten hold roughly 2.4%. This rearrangement joins TRBV29-1 to TRBJ2-2, with D tentatively TRBD1 (6 bases). This TCR derives from a woman between 35 and 50 years old with acute COVID-19. Sequenced input: PBMCs or T cells enriched from blood (not recorded which). Here the CDR3 DNA reads TGCAGCGTTCGAAGGACAGTGAACACCGGGGAGCTGTTTTTT. Translation: CSVRRTVNTGELFF.